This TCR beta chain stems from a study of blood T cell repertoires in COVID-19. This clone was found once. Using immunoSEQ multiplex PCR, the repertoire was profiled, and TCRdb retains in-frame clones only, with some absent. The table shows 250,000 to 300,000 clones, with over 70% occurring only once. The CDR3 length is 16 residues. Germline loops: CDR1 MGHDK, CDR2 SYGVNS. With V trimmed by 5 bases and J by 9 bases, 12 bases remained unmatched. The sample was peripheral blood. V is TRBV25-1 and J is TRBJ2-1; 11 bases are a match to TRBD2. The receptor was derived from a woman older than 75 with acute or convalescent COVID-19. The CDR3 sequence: CASSKLTSGGRGEQFF. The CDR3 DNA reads TGTGCCAGCAGTAAGTTAACTAGCGGGGGCCGAGGTGAGCAGTTCTTC.